A single sample is the source of the 30 T cell receptor beta chains below, sequenced in a study of identical twins. Via MiXCR, TCRdb re-called the 5' RACE reads, giving one row per CDR3 protein. The sample carries 1.5 million or so distinct CDR3 sequences, more than 30% recorded once. Specimen: cord blood. Source of these receptors: a newborn girl in good health.

This clonotype occurred a few times. An end of the junction differs from the germline gene, which may be a read error. The rearrangement joins TRBV5-1 to TRBJ2-2, with D tentatively TRBD2 (6 bases). The CDR3 contains 14 residues. Germline values: CDR1 SGHRS, CDR2 YFSETQ. CDR3 bases: TGTGCCAGCAGCTTGAAGGGGAGGACCGGGGAGCTGTTTTTT. Translated, it gives CASSLKGRTGELFF.

The gene calls are TRBV28 and TRBJ2-1, with unresolved D. V was trimmed by 2 bases and J by 4 bases, leaving 9 bases between them. Germline loops: CDR1 MDHEN, CDR2 SYDVKM. The CDR3 runs 14 residues. CDR3 residues: CASSLRLYYNEQFF. CDR3 sequence (DNA): TGTGCCAGCAGTTTAAGATTATATTACAATGAGCAGTTCTTC. The full variable domain, rest sourced from reference TRBV28 and TRBJ2-1, is DVKVTQSSRYLVKRTGEKVFLECVQDMDHENMFWYRQDPGLGLRLIYFSYDVKMKEKGDIPEGYSVSREKKERFSLILESASTNQTSMYLCASSLRLYYNEQFFGPGTRLTVL.

The V and J genes are TRBV5-4 and TRBJ2-3; 8 bases align to TRBD2. Germline V gene sequence: CDR1 SGHNT, CDR2 YYREEE (reference sequence). Trimming removed 10 bases from V and 4 bases from J; junction bases left unmatched: 11. This CDR3 contains 14 residues. The CDR3 bases are TGTGCCTACAGCCCCTACGGGGGGGCAGATACGCAGTATTTT. Translated: CAYSPYGGADTQYF.

This clonotype was observed a handful of times. This chain uses TRBV20-1 with TRBJ2-1; 12 bases line up with TRBD2. V was clipped by 5 bases and J by 9 bases; unmatched bases: 8. Germline CDR1 DFQATT, CDR2 SNEGSKA (reference sequence). The CDR3 contains 14 residues. The CDR3 DNA is TGCAGTGCTGAGACTAGCGGGGGTTGGATTGAGCAGTTCTTC. It encodes CSAETSGGWIEQFF.

The table lists this clonotype with a few counts. The chain couples TRBV12-5 to TRBJ2-3, with D uncertain. V dropped 9 bases and J dropped 10 bases, with 14 bases sitting between them. The CDR3 runs 11 residues. Germline values: CDR1 LGHNT, CDR2 FRNRAP. DNA for the CDR3: TGTGCTAGCGGAACTGAAGGAGCGCAGTATTTT. It is translated as CASGTEGAQYF.

The chain couples TRBV6-6 to TRBJ1-2; D remains ambiguous. CDR1 MNHNY and CDR2 SVGAGI come from the germline V gene (reference sequence). Trimming removed 8 bases from V and 4 bases from J, with 11 bases in between. This CDR3 comprises 12 residues. The CDR3 here is CASGPGFYGYTF. The CDR3 DNA reads as TGTGCCAGCGGACCGGGTTTCTATGGCTACACCTTC.

This chain joins TRBV2 and TRBJ2-7, with D perhaps TRBD1 or TRBD2 (6 bases each). The germline V and J ends were trimmed by 3 bases and 3 bases, with 18 bases remaining between them. The CDR3 consists of 16 residues. CDR1 and CDR2 from the germline V gene are SNHLY and FYNNEI. The CDR3 nucleotides are TGTGCCAGCAGTGATACGGGAGCAGGGGTTTTCTACGAGCAGTACTTC. Translation: CASSDTGAGVFYEQYF.

The chain carries TRBV2 and TRBJ1-1; D may be TRBD1 (5 bases). The CDR3 extends over 12 amino acids. Trimming took 8 bases from V and 4 from J, leaving 11 bases between them. Germline V gene sequence: CDR1 SNHLY, CDR2 FYNNEI. The CDR3 DNA sequence: TGTGCCAGCGTCCAGGGCGGCACTGAAGCTTTCTTT. It codes for CASVQGGTEAFF.

The rearrangement uses TRBV28 and TRBJ2-3; D possibly corresponds to TRBD1 (5 bases). The V end lost 3 bases, the J end lost 2 bases, and 12 bases lay between the germline ends. CDR1 MDHEN and CDR2 SYDVKM come from the germline V gene. CDR3 size: 15 residues. For the CDR3, the DNA is TGTGCCAGCAGTTTTCAGGGATCAATCACAGATACGCAGTATTTT. Amino acids: CASSFQGSITDTQYF. Full variable domain (outside the CDR3, taken from reference TRBV28 and TRBJ2-3): DVKVTQSSRYLVKRTGEKVFLECVQDMDHENMFWYRQDPGLGLRLIYFSYDVKMKEKGDIPEGYSVSREKKERFSLILESASTNQTSMYLCASSFQGSITDTQYFGPGTRLTVL.

This clonotype was detected only once. The chain recombines TRBV6-1 with TRBJ2-1; perhaps TRBD2 as D (7 bases). Germline V gene sequence: CDR1 MNHNS, CDR2 SASEGT. CDR3 length: 16 amino acids. V was cut by 7 bases and J by 0 bases, with 16 bases left in between. CDR3 region: CASIPRGGPSYNEQFF. As DNA, the CDR3 is TGTGCCAGCATCCCGAGGGGGGGGCCCTCCTACAATGAGCAGTTCTTC.

As for this clonotype: The junction departs from the called germline gene at one end, perhaps through a read error. The chain is built from TRBV2 and TRBJ1-5; possibly TRBD1 for D (6 bases). This CDR3 region has 17 residues. CDR1 and CDR2 from the germline V gene are SNHLY and FYNNEI. The CDR3: CASSEELGGRGNQPQHF. The DNA for the CDR3 is TGTGCTAGCAGTGAAGAGCTTGGGGGGCGCGGCAATCAGCCCCAGCATTTT.

Ten or more counts support this clonotype. The gene calls are TRBV12-3 or TRBV12-4 and TRBJ2-7, with a possible D match to TRBD2 (5 bases). The V end lost 3 bases, the J end lost 2 bases, and 14 bases lay between the germline ends. The CDR3 sequence is 15 residues long. CDR3 protein: CASSLDSDWTYEQYF. The CDR3, as DNA: TGTGCCAGCAGTTTGGATAGCGACTGGACCTACGAGCAGTACTTC.

The chain has TRBV6-2 or TRBV6-3 and TRBJ2-7; 7 bases are a match to TRBD2. This CDR3 has 14 amino acids. CDR1 is MNHEY and CDR2 is SVGEGT in the germline V gene. Trimming took 6 bases from V and 7 from J; bases not matched to a gene: 12. Here the CDR3 reads CASRIGTTLGEQYF. The CDR3 region has the DNA TGTGCCAGCAGAATCGGGACTACTCTTGGGGAGCAGTACTTC.

The chain carries TRBV20-1 and TRBJ2-3, with TRBD2 identical over 7 bases. CDR1 DFQATT and CDR2 SNEGSKA come from the germline V gene (reference sequence). V trimming: 3 bases; J trimming: 0 bases; junction bases outside the gene matches: 6. The CDR3 length is 15 residues. The CDR3 loop reads CSASRASGSTDTQYF. CDR3 DNA sequence: TGCAGTGCTAGCCGGGCTAGCGGTAGCACAGATACGCAGTATTTT.

This clonotype was recorded a few times. The rearrangement links TRBV4-2 to TRBJ2-5; possible D gene TRBD2, 5 bases. The DNA end is more similar to TRBJ2-7, so the J call may be wrong. CDR1 is LGHNA and CDR2 is YNFKEQ in the germline V gene. This CDR3 spans 16 amino acids. The chain's CDR3 is CASSQDGGLLAREQYF. The CDR3 nucleotides read TGTGCCAGCAGCCAAGATGGAGGCCTCCTTGCTCGCGAGCAGTACTTC.

The rearrangement joins TRBV28 to TRBJ1-5, with D uncertain. This CDR3 has 14 amino acids. The germline V gene encodes CDR1 MDHEN and CDR2 SYDVKM. The V end was cut by 3 bases, the J end by 0 bases, with 6 bases between. CDR3 amino acids: CASSFSLSNQPQHF. The CDR3 nucleotides are TGTGCCAGCAGTTTCTCCCTTAGCAATCAGCCCCAGCATTTT. The full variable domain, completed using reference TRBV28 and TRBJ1-5, is DVKVTQSSRYLVKRTGEKVFLECVQDMDHENMFWYRQDPGLGLRLIYFSYDVKMKEKGDIPEGYSVSREKKERFSLILESASTNQTSMYLCASSFSLSNQPQHFGDGTRLSIL.

This clonotype turned up a few times. The rearrangement joins TRBV20-1 to TRBJ1-2; TRBD1 matches at 8 bases. Germline loops: CDR1 DFQATT, CDR2 SNEGSKA (reference sequence). V trimming: 3 bases; J trimming: 6 bases; junction bases outside the gene matches: 12. This CDR3 is 15 amino acids long. In nucleotides, the CDR3 is TGCAGTGCTAGTCTGGGCCAGGGGGCGTTCGATGGCTACACCTTC. Residues: CSASLGQGAFDGYTF.

The chain has TRBV12-3 or TRBV12-4 and TRBJ2-1; no clear D. V was shortened by 3 bases and J by 10 bases, with 13 bases between the two germline ends. The CDR3 contains 13 residues. The CDR3 here is CASSFDLAYEQFF. In DNA, the CDR3 is TGTGCCAGCAGTTTCGATCTGGCCTACGAGCAGTTCTTC.

The rearrangement joins TRBV24-1 to TRBJ2-5, with 11 bases that match TRBD1. With V trimmed by 2 bases and J by 3 bases, 4 bases remained unmatched. In germline, CDR1 is KGHDR, CDR2 SFDVKD. The CDR3 runs 16 residues. The CDR3 spells CATSDSGTGGKETQYF. The CDR3 DNA reads as TGTGCCACCAGTGATTCAGGGACAGGGGGAAAAGAGACCCAGTACTTC.

This clonotype was detected only a few times. The genes are TRBV14 and TRBJ2-3; TRBD2 aligns across 7 bases. V shed 0 bases, J shed 14 bases, and the junction held 11 bases outside the gene matches. Germline assignment: CDR1 SGHDN and CDR2 FVKESK. This CDR3 is built from 14 residues. CDR3 amino acids: CASSQDRSGIPSYF. CDR3 nucleotide sequence: TGTGCCAGCAGCCAAGACCGGAGCGGGATACCGTCGTATTTT.

This clonotype was counted between two and nine times. The chain combines TRBV20-1 with TRBJ2-4; unclear D gene. Germline loops: CDR1 DFQATT, CDR2 SNEGSKA (reference sequence). This CDR3 region has 14 residues. Trimming removed 5 bases at V and 0 bases at J, with 11 bases between. The CDR3 nucleotides are TGCAGTGCTTACCCGGGCGGAGCCAAAAACATTCAGTACTTC. It yields the protein CSAYPGGAKNIQYF.

As to this clonotype: The germline gene is not matched at one end of the junction; a read error may be the cause. V is TRBV12-3 or TRBV12-4 and J is TRBJ2-3, with a possible D match to TRBD2 (5 bases). This CDR3 contains 16 residues. The CDR3 DNA follows: TGTGCCAACAGTGGTATGTTGAGCGGCCGCACAGATACGCAGTATTTT. Translating it yields CANSGMLSGRTDTQYF.

This clonotype was counted only a few times. The chain couples TRBV24-1 to TRBJ2-2, with a possible D match to TRBD1 (6 bases). Germline CDR1 reads KGHDR; CDR2 reads SFDVKD. The V gene lost 10 bases and the J gene lost 0 bases, with 8 bases spanning the gap. The CDR3 consists of 13 residues. Here the CDR3 reads CATGDTNTGELFF. The CDR3 DNA reads as TGTGCCACGGGGGACACGAACACCGGGGAGCTGTTTTTT.

This clonotype was seen a handful of times. The chain combines TRBV7-8 with TRBJ1-2, with 10 bases that match TRBD1. With V trimmed by 4 bases and J by 7 bases, 3 bases remained unmatched. The CDR3 is 13 residues long. CDR1 is SGHVS and CDR2 is FQNEAQ in the germline V gene. CDR3 nucleotide sequence: TGTGCCAGCAGCTCAGACAGGGGGCTTGGCTACACCTTC. It specifies CASSSDRGLGYTF.

The chain is built from TRBV27 and TRBJ2-5; 7 positions agree with TRBD2. The J call may be faulty, since TRBJ2-4 better matches the DNA end. The CDR3 has 13 residues. Germline assignment: CDR1 MNHEY and CDR2 SMNVEV (reference sequence). The CDR3 spells CASSSAGWNIQYF. For the CDR3, the DNA is TGTGCCAGCAGTTCAGCGGGATGGAACATTCAGTACTTC.

As concerns this clonotype: This sequence may be a read error, since a much larger clone differs from it by one base. This chain joins TRBV29-1 and TRBJ2-5, with TRBD2 matching 8 bases. This CDR3 is 13 amino acids long. Per germline, CDR1 SQVTM and CDR2 ANQGSEA. CDR3 sequence: CSVEGLVQEAQYF. The CDR3 DNA follows: TGCAGCGTTGAGGGACTAGTCCAAGAGGCCCAGTACTTC.

V is TRBV20-1 and J is TRBJ1-5, with TRBD1 identical over 8 bases. J gave up 0 bases and V 6 bases, and 13 bases lay outside the gene matches. The CDR3 consists of 17 residues. Germline CDR1 is DFQATT and CDR2 is SNEGSKA (reference sequence). The CDR3 DNA sequence: TGCAGTGCAACCCAGGGGGCTACCTTTTATAGCAATCAGCCCCAGCATTTT. Protein product: CSATQGATFYSNQPQHF.

The chain combines TRBV27 with TRBJ1-3; D ambiguous. In germline, CDR1 is MNHEY, CDR2 SMNVEV (reference sequence). The CDR3 loop spans 16 amino acids. The V and J ends lost 5 bases and 0 bases respectively, with 14 bases between them. This CDR3 reads CASSLHTPTSGNTIYF. The CDR3 DNA reads as TGTGCCAGCAGTCTCCATACTCCCACCTCTGGAAACACCATATATTTT.

With regard to this clonotype: A single base separates this from a much larger clone, so it may be a read error. The chain couples TRBV10-3 to TRBJ2-7; no firm D call. This CDR3 has 12 residues. From germline, CDR1 is ENHRY and CDR2 SYGVKD. The V and J ends lost 3 bases and 1 base respectively, with 4 bases between them. The CDR3 DNA reads as TGTGCCATCAGTGACACATCCTACGAGCAGTACTTC. This translates into CAISDTSYEQYF.

This clonotype was seen a few times. This chain links TRBV6-1 with TRBJ2-7, with 9 bases aligning to TRBD1. Trimming cost V 6 bases and J 5 bases; bases outside gene matches: 14. The CDR3 sequence is 16 residues long. Germline-derived CDR1 and CDR2 are MNHNS and SASEGT. CDR3 in amino acids: CASRIEPGTGIHEQYF. CDR3 DNA: TGTGCCAGCAGAATAGAACCAGGGACAGGGATCCACGAGCAGTACTTC.